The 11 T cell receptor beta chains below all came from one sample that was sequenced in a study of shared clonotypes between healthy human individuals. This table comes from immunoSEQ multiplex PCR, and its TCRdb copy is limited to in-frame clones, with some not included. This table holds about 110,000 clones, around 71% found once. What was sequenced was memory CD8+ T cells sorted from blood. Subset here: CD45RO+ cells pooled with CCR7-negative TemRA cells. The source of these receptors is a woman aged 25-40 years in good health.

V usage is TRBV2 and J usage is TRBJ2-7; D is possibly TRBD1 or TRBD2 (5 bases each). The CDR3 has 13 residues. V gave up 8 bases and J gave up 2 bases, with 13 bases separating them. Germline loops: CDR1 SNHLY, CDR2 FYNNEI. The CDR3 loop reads CASRDHEPYEQYF. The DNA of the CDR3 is TGTGCCAGCCGGGACCACGAGCCCTACGAGCAGTACTTC.

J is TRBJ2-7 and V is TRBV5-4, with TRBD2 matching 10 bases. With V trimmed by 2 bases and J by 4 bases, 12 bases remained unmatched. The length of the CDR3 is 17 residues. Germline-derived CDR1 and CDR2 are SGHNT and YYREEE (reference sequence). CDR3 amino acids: CASSFGLAGAPEYEQYF. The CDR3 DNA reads TGTGCCAGCAGCTTTGGTCTAGCGGGAGCACCGGAATACGAGCAGTACTTC.

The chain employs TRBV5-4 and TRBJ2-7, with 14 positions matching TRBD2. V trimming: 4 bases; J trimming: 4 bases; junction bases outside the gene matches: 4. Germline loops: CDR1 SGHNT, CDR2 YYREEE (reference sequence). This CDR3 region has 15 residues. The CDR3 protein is CASSPGLAGVYEQYF. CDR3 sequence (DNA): TGTGCCAGCAGCCCGGGACTAGCGGGAGTGTACGAGCAGTACTTC.

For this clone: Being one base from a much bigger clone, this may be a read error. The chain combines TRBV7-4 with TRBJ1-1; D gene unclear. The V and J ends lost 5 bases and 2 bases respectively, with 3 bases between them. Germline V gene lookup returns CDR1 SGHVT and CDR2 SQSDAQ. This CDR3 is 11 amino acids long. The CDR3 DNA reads TGTGCCAGCAGCCTCAACACTGAAGCTTTCTTT. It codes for CASSLNTEAFF.

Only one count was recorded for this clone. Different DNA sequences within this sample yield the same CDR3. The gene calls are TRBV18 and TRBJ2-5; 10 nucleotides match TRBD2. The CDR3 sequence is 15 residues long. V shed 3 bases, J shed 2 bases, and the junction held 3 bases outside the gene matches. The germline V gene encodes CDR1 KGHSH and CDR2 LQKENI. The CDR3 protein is CASSPATSGQETQYF. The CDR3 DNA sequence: TGTGCCAGCTCACCGGCGACTAGCGGGCAAGAGACCCAGTACTTC.

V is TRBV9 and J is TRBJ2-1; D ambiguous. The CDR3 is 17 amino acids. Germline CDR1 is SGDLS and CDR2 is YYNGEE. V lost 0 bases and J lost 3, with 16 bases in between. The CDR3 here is CASSVAGLYFNYNEQFF. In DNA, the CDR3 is TGTGCCAGCAGCGTAGCTGGGCTCTACTTTAACTACAATGAGCAGTTCTTC.

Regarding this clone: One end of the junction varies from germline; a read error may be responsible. The CDR3 sequence: CASSFMDTEAFF. The DNA of the CDR3 is TGTGCCAGCAGCTTCATGGACACTGAAGCTTTCTTT. The gene calls are TRBV4-1 and TRBJ1-1; D not certain. Germline values: CDR1 MGHRA, CDR2 YSYEKL. The CDR3 is 12 amino acids.

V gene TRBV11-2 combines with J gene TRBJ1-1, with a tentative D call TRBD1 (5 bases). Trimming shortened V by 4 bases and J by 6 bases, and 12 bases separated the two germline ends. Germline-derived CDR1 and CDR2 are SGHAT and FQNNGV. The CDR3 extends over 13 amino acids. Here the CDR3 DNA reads TGTGCCAGCAGCTCATTTTCGGGGGCTGAAGCTTTCTTT. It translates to CASSSFSGAEAFF.

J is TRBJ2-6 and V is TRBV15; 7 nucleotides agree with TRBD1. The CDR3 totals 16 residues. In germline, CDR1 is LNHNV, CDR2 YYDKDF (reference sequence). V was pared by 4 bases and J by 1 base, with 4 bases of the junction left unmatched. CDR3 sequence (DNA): TGTGCCACCAGCACGAACAGGGGTTCTGGGGCCAACGTCCTGACTTTC. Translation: CATSTNRGSGANVLTF.

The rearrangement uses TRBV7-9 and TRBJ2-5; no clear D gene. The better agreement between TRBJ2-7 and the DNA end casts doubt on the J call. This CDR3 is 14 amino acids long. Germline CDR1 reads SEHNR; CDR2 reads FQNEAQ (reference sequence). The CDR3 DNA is TGTGCCAGCAGCTTAGGATCCGACACCCACGAGCAGTACTTC. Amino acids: CASSLGSDTHEQYF.

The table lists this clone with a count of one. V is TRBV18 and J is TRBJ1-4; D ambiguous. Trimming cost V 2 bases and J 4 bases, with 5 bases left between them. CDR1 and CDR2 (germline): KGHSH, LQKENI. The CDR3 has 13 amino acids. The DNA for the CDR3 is TGTGCCAGCTCACCAGGGATTAATGAAAAACTGTTTTTT. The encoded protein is CASSPGINEKLFF.